The 22 T cell receptor beta chains in this list originate from one sample, sequenced in a study of blood T cells in healthy people across ages. The authors ran a second PCR of about 7 to 11 cycles using a sample-barcoded 5' primer and a J-beta primer mix. Each CDR3 protein gets one entry after TCRdb re-called the 5' RACE reads with MiXCR. The data contain roughly 640,000 distinct CDR3 sequences, roughly 30% of them seen just once; the ten biggest clones take up approximately 14%. Sequenced material: blood. Receptor source: a woman older than 75 in good health.

The chain links TRBV5-1 to TRBJ2-3, with D perhaps TRBD2 (7 bases). Deletions cut 2 bases from V and 3 bases from J, with 19 bases between. Germline CDR1 and CDR2: SGHRS and YFSETQ. CDR3 length: 17 residues. DNA for the CDR3: TGCGCCAGCAGCTTTGGGACGGCGGGGGCCCTAACAGATACGCAGTATTTT. It codes for CASSFGTAGALTDTQYF.

This chain joins TRBV9 and TRBJ2-2; 11 nucleotides agree with TRBD1. The germline V gene has CDR1 SGDLS and CDR2 YYNGEE. The CDR3 runs 15 residues. Germline trimming cut 4 bases from V and 6 bases from J; bases unmatched to any gene: 5. As DNA, the CDR3 is TGTGCCAGCAGCTCTAGGACAGGGGGCTCCGGGGAGCTGTTTTTT. Its protein is CASSSRTGGSGELFF.

As for this clonotype: Given a much more abundant clone one base away, this may be a read error. This chain links TRBV7-2 with TRBJ2-1; the D gene is possibly TRBD1 (6 bases). The CDR3 is 15 amino acids. Per germline, CDR1 SGHTA and CDR2 FQGNSA. The V and J ends lost 10 bases and 2 bases respectively, with 18 bases between them. The CDR3 region has the DNA TGTACCAACAGTCCCTTACAGGGTGCCTACAATGAGCAGTTCTTC. Translated, it gives CTNSPLQGAYNEQFF.

This clonotype was found many times. This chain joins TRBV24-1 and TRBJ2-3, with a tentative D call TRBD1 (6 bases). This CDR3 is 15 amino acids long. V was shortened by 2 bases and J by 2 bases, with 10 bases between the two germline ends. The germline gives CDR1 KGHDR, CDR2 SFDVKD. CDR3 residues: CATSDSAGVTDTQYF. The CDR3 DNA sequence: TGTGCCACCAGTGATTCCGCAGGGGTCACAGATACGCAGTATTTT.

A few counts support this clonotype. The rearrangement joins TRBV9 to TRBJ2-7; a weak D match, TRBD2 (6 bases). Germline CDR1 SGDLS, CDR2 YYNGEE. Between the trimmed V and J ends, which lost 0 bases and 0 bases, there was a span of 22 bases. The length of the CDR3 is 19 residues. The chain's CDR3 is CASSVALGVGGGSSYEQYF. CDR3 coding DNA: TGTGCCAGCAGCGTAGCTCTGGGGGTCGGTGGGGGGAGCTCCTACGAGCAGTACTTC.

V usage is TRBV5-6 and J usage is TRBJ2-5, with TRBD2 as a possible D gene (7 bases). The end of the DNA fits TRBJ2-1 better, so the J call may be wrong. The CDR3 has 16 amino acids. CDR1 and CDR2 from the germline V gene are SGHDT and YYEEEE. The CDR3 protein is CASSGEGQGYQETQFF. CDR3 nucleotides: TGTGCCAGCAGCGGGGAGGGGCAGGGGTACCAAGAGACCCAGTTCTTC.

This clonotype was picked up a small number of times. V usage is TRBV7-2 and J usage is TRBJ2-6; a possible D gene is TRBD2 (5 bases). Trimming pared 1 base from V and 4 bases from J, leaving 23 bases between. Looked up from germline, CDR1 is SGHTA and CDR2 is FQGNSA. This CDR3 contains 20 residues. CDR3 sequence reads: CASSLVALARVFAGANVLTF. The CDR3 region has the DNA TGTGCCAGCAGCTTAGTAGCCTTGGCGAGGGTGTTTGCCGGGGCCAACGTCCTGACTTTC. The entire variable domain, with the rest obtained from reference TRBV7-2 and TRBJ2-6, is as follows: GAGVSQSPSNKVTEKGKDVELRCDPISGHTALYWYRQSLGQGLEFLIYFQGNSAPDKSGLPSDRFSAERTGGSVSTLTIQRTQQEDSAVYLCASSLVALARVFAGANVLTFGAGSRLTVL.

This clonotype was picked up a small number of times. This may be a read error, as it is one base from a much larger clone. The rearrangement uses TRBV5-1 and TRBJ2-5, with D perhaps given as TRBD1 or TRBD2 (5 bases each). Trimming shortened V by 4 bases and J by 0 bases, and 13 bases separated the two germline ends. The CDR3 loop spans 15 amino acids. CDR1 and CDR2 (germline): SGHRS, YFSETQ. The CDR3 sequence is CASSLLLGDQETQYF. The CDR3 DNA reads as TGCGCCAGCAGCCTTCTTTTGGGGGACCAAGAGACCCAGTACTTC.

The table lists this clonotype with many counts. The V and J genes are TRBV10-2 and TRBJ2-6, with TRBD1 matching 7 bases. J was trimmed by 2 bases and V by 6 bases; bases with no gene match: 10. Germline V gene data show CDR1 as WSHSY and CDR2 as SAAADI. There are 17 residues in the CDR3. CDR3 sequence: CASRGTVGLPGANVLTF. CDR3 in DNA: TGCGCCAGCAGGGGGACAGTAGGGCTCCCTGGGGCCAACGTCCTGACTTTC.

This clonotype was detected a few times. This chain connects TRBV5-5 to TRBJ1-2; D perhaps matches TRBD1 (6 bases). Looked up from germline, CDR1 is SGHKS and CDR2 is YYEKEE (reference sequence). The CDR3 has 16 amino acids. V was cut by 0 bases and J by 6 bases, with 18 bases left in between. The chain's CDR3 is CASSLVIRQELNGYTF. Here the CDR3 DNA reads TGTGCCAGCAGCTTGGTAATCAGACAGGAATTGAATGGCTACACCTTC.

This clonotype was picked up many times. The chain is built from TRBV7-9 and TRBJ2-1, with 7 bases aligning to TRBD2. The CDR3 has 16 residues. With 0 bases clipped from V and 3 bases from J, the junction kept 5 bases outside the gene matches. Germline V lookup: CDR1 SEHNR, CDR2 FQNEAQ (reference sequence). This CDR3 is CASSLAVLADYNEQFF. The CDR3 nucleotides are TGTGCCAGCAGCTTAGCGGTCCTAGCGGACTACAATGAGCAGTTCTTC.

A note on this clonotype: Since a much larger clone is just one base distant, this may be a read error. The genes are TRBV18 and TRBJ2-1; weak D call: TRBD2 (6 bases). CDR1 is KGHSH and CDR2 is LQKENI in the germline V gene. This CDR3 spans 18 amino acids. In nucleotides, the CDR3 is TGTGCCAGCTCACCACCGATCCGCGGGGTAAGCTCCTACAATGAGCGGTTCTTC. Its protein is CASSPPIRGVSSYNERFF.

This clonotype was recorded at least ten times. The rearrangement uses TRBV5-1 and TRBJ1-1; no definite D call. V gave up 4 bases and J gave up 5 bases, with 18 bases separating them. CDR3 length equals 15 residues. Germline-derived CDR1 and CDR2 are SGHRS and YFSETQ. The CDR3 loop is CASSIQLGLTTEAFF. The CDR3 nucleotides read TGCGCCAGCAGCATACAACTCGGACTCACAACTGAAGCTTTCTTT. The full variable domain, with the rest looked up from reference TRBV5-1 and TRBJ1-1, is KAGVTQTPRYLIKTRGQQVTLSCSPISGHRSVSWYQQTPGQGLQFLFEYFSETQRNKGNFPGRFSGRQFSNSRSEMNVSTLELGDSALYLCASSIQLGLTTEAFFGQGTRLTVV.

With respect to this clonotype: Just one base apart from a much larger clone, this may be a read error. CDR3 residues: CASSSHGRLGYGYTF. In nucleotides, the CDR3 is TGTGCCAGCAGCTCCCATGGCCGGCTCGGCTATGGCTACACCTTC. The chain couples TRBV7-2 to TRBJ1-2; no firm D call. V lost 4 bases, J lost 4 bases, and 16 bases lay in between. The length of the CDR3 is 15 residues. Germline CDR1 SGHTA, CDR2 FQGNSA.

The rearrangement links TRBV20-1 to TRBJ2-7; D is perhaps TRBD1 or TRBD2 (5 bases each). CDR1 and CDR2 (germline): DFQATT, SNEGSKA (reference sequence). Trimming removed 1 base from V and 4 bases from J, with 11 bases in between. The CDR3 is 13 amino acids. DNA for the CDR3: TGCAGTGCTAGAGGAGGGGCCAGGTACGAGCAGTACTTC. This gives the protein CSARGGARYEQYF.

As concerns this clonotype: A read error may explain this, as a much larger clone is one base away. The rearrangement uses TRBV2 and TRBJ2-7; 10 nucleotides align to TRBD1. The V segment lost 1 base and the J segment 6 bases; nucleotides outside the gene matches: 3. The CDR3 loop spans 14 amino acids. Germline-derived CDR1 and CDR2 are SNHLY and FYNNEI. The CDR3 loop reads CASSEGDRGSEQYF. CDR3 bases: TGTGCCAGCAGTGAAGGGGACAGGGGTAGCGAGCAGTACTTC.

The sample holds many counts of this clonotype. The chain uses TRBV28 and TRBJ1-5; TRBD1 agrees at 7 bases. Germline lookup yields CDR1 MDHEN and CDR2 SYDVKM. Losses at the gene ends were 7 bases for V and 3 bases for J; bases not matched to a gene: 12. The CDR3 is 16 residues long. In DNA form, the CDR3 reads TGTGCCAGCAAGTCCCTAGAGACAGGGTTCAATCAGCCCCAGCATTTT. Protein sequence: CASKSLETGFNQPQHF. Based on the CDR3 plus reference TRBV28 and TRBJ1-5, the full variable domain is DVKVTQSSRYLVKRTGEKVFLECVQDMDHENMFWYRQDPGLGLRLIYFSYDVKMKEKGDIPEGYSVSREKKERFSLILESASTNQTSMYLCASKSLETGFNQPQHFGDGTRLSIL.

Worth noting for this clonotype: Just one base apart from a much larger clone, this may be a read error. The CDR3 here is CSAGSPNPYEQYF. The DNA for the CDR3 is TGCAGTGCCGGAAGTCCGAACCCCTACGAGCAGTACTTC. The chain combines TRBV20-1 with TRBJ2-7; no clear D gene. Trimming pared 6 bases from V and 2 bases from J, leaving 14 bases between. Germline CDR1 reads DFQATT; CDR2 reads SNEGSKA (reference sequence). The CDR3 contains 13 residues.

This clonotype was observed at least ten times. The gene calls are TRBV6-1 and TRBJ1-4, with 7 bases matching TRBD1. V shed 5 bases and J 8 bases; nucleotides not matched to a gene: 8. From germline, CDR1 is MNHNS and CDR2 SASEGT. The CDR3 is 14 amino acids. This CDR3 reads CASSLRTGDEKLFF. The CDR3 DNA is TGTGCCAGCAGTCTTCGGACAGGCGACGAAAAACTGTTTTTT.

This clonotype was seen many times. This chain links TRBV18 with TRBJ2-1; D unclear. V was pared by 2 bases and J by 2 bases, with 16 bases between. Germline V CDR1 and CDR2: KGHSH, LQKENI. There are 17 residues in the CDR3. The CDR3 sequence: CASSPSTASITYNEQFF. The DNA for the CDR3 is TGTGCCAGCTCACCATCTACAGCCTCGATAACCTACAATGAGCAGTTCTTC.

Of note for this clonotype: Just one base apart from a much larger clone, this may be a read error. The rearrangement uses TRBV7-2 and TRBJ2-5, with D tentatively TRBD2 (5 bases). The germline V gene encodes CDR1 SGHTA and CDR2 FQGNSA. The length of the CDR3 is 15 residues. The V and J ends lost 5 bases and 11 bases respectively, with 24 bases between them. For the CDR3, the DNA is TGTGCCAGCAGCCCCGGACTCTTCTCCTACAATGAGCAGTACTTC. This gives the protein CASSPGLFSYNEQYF.

Concerning this clonotype: Just one base apart from a much larger clone, this may be a read error. J is TRBJ2-5 and V is TRBV9, with D perhaps matching TRBD1 or TRBD2 (6 bases each). This CDR3 region has 15 residues. CDR1 is SGDLS and CDR2 is YYNGEE in the germline V gene. The V end lost 0 bases, the J end lost 11 bases, and 20 bases lay between the germline ends. The CDR3 loop is CASSVGGWGAYEQYF. The CDR3 DNA is TGTGCCAGCAGCGTAGGAGGGTGGGGGGCTTATGAGCAGTACTTC.